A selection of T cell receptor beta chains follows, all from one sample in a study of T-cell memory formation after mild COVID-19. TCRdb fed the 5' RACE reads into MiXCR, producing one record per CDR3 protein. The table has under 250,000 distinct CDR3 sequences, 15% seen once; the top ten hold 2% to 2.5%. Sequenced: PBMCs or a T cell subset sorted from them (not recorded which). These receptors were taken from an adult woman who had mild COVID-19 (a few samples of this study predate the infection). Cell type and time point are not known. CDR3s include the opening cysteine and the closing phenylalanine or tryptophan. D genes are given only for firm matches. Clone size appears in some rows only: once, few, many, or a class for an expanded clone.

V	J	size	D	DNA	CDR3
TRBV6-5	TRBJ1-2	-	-	TGTGCCAGCAGTTACTCAGCGTCTCTTGCCCATGGCTACACCTTC	CASSYSASLAHGYTF
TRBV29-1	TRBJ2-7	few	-	TGCAGCGCCAACATACAGGGTAGGGAGCAGTACTTC	CSANIQGREQYF
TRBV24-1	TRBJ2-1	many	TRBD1	TGTGCCACCAGTGATCTCCCGGGACAGGGGGCTGGAGAGCAGTTCTTC	CATSDLPGQGAGEQFF
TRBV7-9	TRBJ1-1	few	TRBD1	TGTGCCAGCAGCTCCGGGACAGGGGCGGTCACTGAAGCTTTCTTT	CASSSGTGAVTEAFF
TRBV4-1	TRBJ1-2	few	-	TGCGCCAGCAGCCGAAGACGGCTCTCGGATGGCTACACCTTC	CASSRRRLSDGYTF
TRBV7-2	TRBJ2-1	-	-	TGTGCCAGCAGCGACCCAGGGGGGAGTGGTAAGTTCTTC	CASSDPGGSGKFF
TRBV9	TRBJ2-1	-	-	TGTGCCAGCAGCCCCGTTGGGGGCCTCTACAATGAGCAGTTCTTC	CASSPVGGLYNEQFF
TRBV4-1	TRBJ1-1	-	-	TGCGCCAGCAGCCAAGCGGGAAAAGGTACAGGCACTGAAGCTTTCTTT	CASSQAGKGTGTEAFF
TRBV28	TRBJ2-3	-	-	TGTGCCAGCAGTTTACGGGGGCGGTGGGGAACAGATACGCAGTATTTT	CASSLRGRWGTDTQYF
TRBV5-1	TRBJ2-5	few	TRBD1	TGCGCCAGCTTGCGACAGGGGGGTCCGTCGGAGACCCAGTACTTC	CASLRQGGPSETQYF
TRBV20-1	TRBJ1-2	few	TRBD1	TGCAGTGCTACCAGACAGGGGATCTATGGCTACACCTTC	CSATRQGIYGYTF
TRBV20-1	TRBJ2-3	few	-	TGCAGTGCTGGGACCCCAGATACGCAGTATTTT	CSAGTPDTQYF
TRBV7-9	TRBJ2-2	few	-	TGTGCCAGCAGCTTAGGAGGGACCACCGGGGAGCTGTTTTTT	CASSLGGTTGELFF
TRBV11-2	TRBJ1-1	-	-	TGTGCCAGCAGCTTAGGTCCATTTCGCGACACTGAAGCTTTCTTT	CASSLGPFRDTEAFF
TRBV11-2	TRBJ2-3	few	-	TGTGCCAGCAGCTTCTCTCGGCGGCCAGATACGCAGTATTTT	CASSFSRRPDTQYF
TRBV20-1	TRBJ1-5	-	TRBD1	TGCAGTGCTAGGGCTTACAGGGGGAGTCAGCCCCAGCATTTT	CSARAYRGSQPQHF
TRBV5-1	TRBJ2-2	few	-	TGCGCCAGCAGTGTCTCCGGGCAGAACACCGGGGAGCTGTTTTTT	CASSVSGQNTGELFF
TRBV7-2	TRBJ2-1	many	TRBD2	TGTGCCAGCAGCTTGACGTGGGGGGGTGAGCAGTTCTTC	CASSLTWGGEQFF
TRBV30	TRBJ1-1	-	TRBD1	TGTGCCTGGAGTGGACAGGGGTATAACACTGAAGCTTTCTTT	CAWSGQGYNTEAFF
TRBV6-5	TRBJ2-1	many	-	TGTGCCAGCAGTTACTCGACAATCGCGGGTGAGCAGTTCTTC	CASSYSTIAGEQFF
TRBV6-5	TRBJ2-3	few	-	TGTGCCAGCAGTTACAGGGTTCCCACAGATACGCAGTATTTT	CASSYRVPTDTQYF
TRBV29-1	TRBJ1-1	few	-	TGCAGCGTTGTTAGGGCTATGAACACTGAAGCTTTCTTT	CSVVRAMNTEAFF
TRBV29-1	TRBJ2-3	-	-	TGCAGCGTTGGGACATTAGATACGCAGTATTTT	CSVGTLDTQYF
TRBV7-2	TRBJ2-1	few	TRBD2	TGTGCCAGCAGCTGGACCGGGACTAGCGGGAGTAGTGGGTCCTACAATGAGCAGTTCTTC	CASSWTGTSGSSGSYNEQFF
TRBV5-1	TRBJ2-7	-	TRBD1	TGCGCCAGCAGCTGGGGGGACAGGACTTACGAGCAGTACTTC	CASSWGDRTYEQYF
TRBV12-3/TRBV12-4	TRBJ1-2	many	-	TGTGCCAGCAGAGAACAGGGTTACTATGGCTACACCTTC	CASREQGYYGYTF
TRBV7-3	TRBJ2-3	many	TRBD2	TGTGCCAGCAGCTTAATATCCCCCGGACTAGCGGGCCCCGATACGCAGTATTTT	CASSLISPGLAGPDTQYF
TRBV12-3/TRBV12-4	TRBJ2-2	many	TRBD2	TGTGCCAGCAGTCCCGGACTAGCGGGAGTCGGGGAGCTGTTTTTT	CASSPGLAGVGELFF
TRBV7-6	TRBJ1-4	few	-	TGTGCCAGCAGCTTACGGCCCCGCACAACTAATGAAAAACTGTTTTTT	CASSLRPRTTNEKLFF
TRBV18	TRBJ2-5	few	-	TGTGCCAGCTCACTTCGCAGGGAGGAGACCCAGTACTTC	CASSLRREETQYF
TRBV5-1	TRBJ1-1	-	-	TGCGCCAGCAGCCTCCATTCGAACACTGAAGCTTTCTTT	CASSLHSNTEAFF
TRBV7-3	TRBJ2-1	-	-	TGTGCCAGCAGCTTAACTCAGGTTAATGAGCAGTTCTTC	CASSLTQVNEQFF
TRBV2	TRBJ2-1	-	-	TGTGCCAGTCGCGGGGACCAACCTTACAATGAGCAGTTCTTC	CASRGDQPYNEQFF
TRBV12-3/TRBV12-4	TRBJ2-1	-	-	TGTGCCAGCAGTTTTTGGAGCAATGAGCAGTTCTTC	CASSFWSNEQFF
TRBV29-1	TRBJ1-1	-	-	TGCAGCGTTGGGGCCCATTGGGGAATGAACACTGAAGCTTTCTTT	CSVGAHWGMNTEAFF
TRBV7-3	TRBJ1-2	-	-	TGTGCCAGCAGCTTAACGGGCAGGGAAGGAGGCTACACCTTC	CASSLTGREGGYTF
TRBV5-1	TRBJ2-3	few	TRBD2	TGCGCCAGCAGCTGGCCCGGGACTAGCGGGGGGGTCGGCACAGATACGCAGTATTTT	CASSWPGTSGGVGTDTQYF
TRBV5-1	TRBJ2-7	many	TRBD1	TGCGCCAGCAGTTCCCTCACAGGGGGCCCAACCTACGAGCAGTACTTC	CASSSLTGGPTYEQYF
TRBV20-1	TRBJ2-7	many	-	TGCAGTACAATCAGGGGCGGGACGTTTGCTAGAGAGCAGTACTTC	CSTIRGGTFAREQYF
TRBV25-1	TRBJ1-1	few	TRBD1	TGTGCCAGCGTACGACTAAGGGACAGGGGTCTTCTGGCCCCCATGAACACTGAAGCTTTCTTT	CASVRLRDRGLLAPMNTEAFF
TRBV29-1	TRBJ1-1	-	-	TGCAGCGTTAGACTAACAGGGAACACTGAAGCTTTCTTT	CSVRLTGNTEAFF
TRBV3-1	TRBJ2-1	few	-	TGTGCCAGCAGCCAAAATGCCGTGGGGGCGGACGAGCAGTTCTTC	CASSQNAVGADEQFF
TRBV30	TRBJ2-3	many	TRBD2	TGTGCCTGGAGTGTGGGGGCTAGCGGGACGGCAGATACGCAGTATTTT	CAWSVGASGTADTQYF
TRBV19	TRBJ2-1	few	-	TGTGCCAGTAGTATTTGGAGCTCCAACAATGAGCAGTTCTTC	CASSIWSSNNEQFF
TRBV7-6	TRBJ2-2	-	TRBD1	TGTGCCAGCAGCTTATGGGACAGGGAGCCGGGGGAGCTGTTTTTT	CASSLWDREPGELFF
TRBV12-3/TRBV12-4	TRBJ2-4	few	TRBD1	TGTGCCAGCAGCCCAGACAGGGATCGGGGAAACATTCAGTACTTC	CASSPDRDRGNIQYF
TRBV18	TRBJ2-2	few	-	TGTGCCAGCTCAAGCGTAGAGAACACCGGGGAGCTGTTTTTT	CASSSVENTGELFF
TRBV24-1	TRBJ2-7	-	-	TGTGCCACCAGTGATTCGGGAATAGGCTACGACTACGAGCAGTACTTC	CATSDSGIGYDYEQYF
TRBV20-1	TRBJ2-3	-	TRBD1	TGCAGTGCTGCCAGACCGGGACAGGGAAAAGAAGATACGCAGTATTTT	CSAARPGQGKEDTQYF
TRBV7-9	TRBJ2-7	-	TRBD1	TGTGCCAGCAGCTTGGGGATACAGGGGTTGGGTCTCAACGAGCAGTACTTC	CASSLGIQGLGLNEQYF
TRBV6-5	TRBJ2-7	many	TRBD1	TGTGCCAGCAGTTACGAGCAGGGGGCGCGTAAGCAGTACTTC	CASSYEQGARKQYF
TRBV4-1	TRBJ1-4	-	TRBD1	TGCGCCAGCAGCCCGGGGAGGGGGCGAGAAAAACTGTTTTTT	CASSPGRGREKLFF
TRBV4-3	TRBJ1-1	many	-	TGCGCCAGCAGCCAAGAGTTTCAGGGGTGGAACACTGAAGCTTTCTTT	CASSQEFQGWNTEAFF
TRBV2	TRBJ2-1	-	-	TGTGCCAGCAGTGTCGGGGGACAGTACAATGAGCAGTTCTTC	CASSVGGQYNEQFF
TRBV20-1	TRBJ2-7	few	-	TGCAGTGCTAGGACGGGACGGGACATCAGTAACGAGCAGTACTTC	CSARTGRDISNEQYF
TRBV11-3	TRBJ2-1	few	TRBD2	TGTGCCAGCAGCCAGGGACTAGCGGGAGGGTCCCGAGGTGAGCAGTTCTTC	CASSQGLAGGSRGEQFF
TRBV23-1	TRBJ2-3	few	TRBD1	TGCGCCAGCAGTCAAGTGACAGGGCCCATTTCGGATACGCAGTATTTT	CASSQVTGPISDTQYF
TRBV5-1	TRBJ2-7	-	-	TGCGCCAGCAGATTGGGAGACGAGCAGTACTTC	CASRLGDEQYF
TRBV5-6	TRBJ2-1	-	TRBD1	TGTGCCAGCAGCTTGGCGGGACAGGGGGCCTCTGAGCAGTTCTTC	CASSLAGQGASEQFF